Shown below are 11 T cell receptor beta chains from a single sample sequenced in a study of a mutant IDH1 vaccine in newly diagnosed glioma. The time point was: baseline, week 1 (first vaccination visit). As for treatment: pre-vaccination baseline after standard-of-care therapy. Here immunoSEQ multiplex PCR was the method, and the copy in TCRdb shows in-frame clones only, minus some. The repertoire holds approximately 70,000 clones, with approximately 85% as singletons. The sequencing here drew on PBMCs, taken from a glioma patient treated with radiotherapy, temozolomide or both. These receptors were collected from a man aged 50 to 60 with glioma.

This clone was picked up a small number of times. This sequence joins TRBV7-9 and TRBJ2-3, with TRBD2 matching over 16 bases. Germline CDR1 SEHNR, CDR2 FQNEAQ (reference sequence). The CDR3 sequence is 16 residues long. With V trimmed by 3 bases and J by 4 bases, 1 base remained unmatched. CDR3 bases: TGTGCCAGCAGCTTGGGACTAGCGGGGGGGCCAGATACGCAGTATTTT. It encodes CASSLGLAGGPDTQYF.

The DNA for the CDR3 is TGTGCCAGCAGCTCCGGGACAGGGGGCTACGAGCAGTACTTC. It translates to CASSSGTGGYEQYF. This chain links TRBV5-4 with TRBJ2-7; 11 positions match TRBD1. CDR3 length equals 14 residues. Germline V gives CDR1 SGHNT, CDR2 YYREEE (reference sequence). With V trimmed by 3 bases and J by 3 bases, 2 bases remained unmatched. The full variable domain, rest sourced from reference TRBV5-4 and TRBJ2-7, is ETGVTQSPTHLIKTRGQQVTLRCSSQSGHNTVSWYQQALGQGPQFIFQYYREEENGRGNFPPRFSGLQFPNYSSELNVNALELDDSALYLCASSSGTGGYEQYFGPGTRLTVT.

This clone was picked up a small number of times. The V call is TRBV18, the J call TRBJ2-3; D gene unclear. Trimming removed 3 bases at V and 0 bases at J, with 7 bases between. This CDR3 has 14 amino acids. CDR1 KGHSH and CDR2 LQKENI come from the germline V gene. CDR3 loop: CASSPSASTDTQYF. In nucleotides, the CDR3 is TGTGCCAGCTCACCGAGCGCTAGCACAGATACGCAGTATTTT.

The chain has TRBV6-5 and TRBJ2-7, with D perhaps matching TRBD2 (6 bases). In germline, CDR1 is MNHEY, CDR2 SVGAGI. The length of the CDR3 is 14 residues. The V end lost 6 bases, the J end lost 0 bases, and 12 bases lay between the germline ends. CDR3 sequence: CASRGGLPSYEQYF. CDR3 sequence (DNA): TGTGCCAGCAGGGGAGGTCTACCCTCCTACGAGCAGTACTTC.

This clone was seen many times. This rearrangement joins TRBV2 to TRBJ2-3; 8 nucleotides line up with TRBD1. Looked up from germline, CDR1 is SNHLY and CDR2 is FYNNEI. V dropped 6 bases and J dropped 3; count of bases not matched to a gene: 8. The CDR3 spans 15 residues. Here the CDR3 reads CASSVAGGATDTQYF. The DNA for the CDR3 is TGTGCCAGCAGCGTGGCAGGGGGCGCGACAGATACGCAGTATTTT.

The rearrangement uses TRBV7-8 and TRBJ2-7, with 7 bases fitting TRBD1. This CDR3 contains 19 residues. V was clipped by 3 bases and J by 7 bases; unmatched bases: 24. Germline V CDR1 and CDR2: SGHVS, FQNEAQ. The CDR3 nucleotides read TGTGCCAGCAGCTTTAGAGGGACAGCCCCTGTAGGGGCTGACGGGGAGCAGTACTTC. Protein product: CASSFRGTAPVGADGEQYF.

This chain joins TRBV6-5 and TRBJ2-5, with D unclear. This CDR3 spans 14 amino acids. Germline CDR1 reads MNHEY; CDR2 reads SVGAGI. Trimming took off 2 bases at V and 2 bases at J, with 9 bases between the two ends. CDR3 DNA: TGTGCCAGCAGTTACATGCAGGCACAAGAGACCCAGTACTTC. It encodes CASSYMQAQETQYF.

The gene calls are TRBV6-1 and TRBJ1-5; no clear D. Germline assignment: CDR1 MNHNS and CDR2 SASEGT. V shed 1 base and J shed 0 bases, with 7 bases lying between them. The length of the CDR3 is 15 residues. CDR3 sequence (DNA): TGTGCCAGCAGTGAAGTCCCAAATAGCAATCAGCCCCAGCATTTT. Encoded protein: CASSEVPNSNQPQHF.

This chain links TRBV5-4 with TRBJ2-2; 10 nucleotides agree with TRBD1. The CDR3 is made up of 16 amino acids. J was trimmed by 8 bases and V by 1 base; bases with no gene match: 8. Germline CDR1 SGHNT, CDR2 YYREEE (reference sequence). CDR3 amino acids: CASSLSGQGIPGELFF. Here the CDR3 DNA reads TGTGCCAGCAGCTTGTCGGGACAGGGGATTCCGGGGGAGCTGTTTTTT.

V is TRBV20-1 and J is TRBJ2-5; D is undetermined. This CDR3 has 11 amino acids. Germline CDR1 and CDR2: DFQATT and SNEGSKA (reference sequence). V gave up 2 bases and J gave up 7 bases, with 8 bases separating them. The CDR3 nucleotides are TGCAGTGCTAGACTTTCCTCGACCCAGTACTTC. This encodes CSARLSSTQYF.

This clone was observed at least ten times. The chain employs TRBV20-1 and TRBJ1-2; a possible D gene is TRBD1 (5 bases). Germline V gene sequence: CDR1 DFQATT, CDR2 SNEGSKA (reference sequence). Trimming took off 6 bases at V and 8 bases at J, with 13 bases between the two ends. The CDR3 runs to 11 residues. This CDR3 is CSATGVGGYTF. The CDR3 DNA sequence: TGCAGTGCCACAGGTGTGGGCGGCTACACCTTC.